This T cell receptor (beta chain) was sequenced for a study of radiation and T cells in renal cell carcinoma. The CDR3 loop spans 15 amino acids. Germline V gene data show CDR1 as SGHTA and CDR2 as FQGTGA. V shed 2 bases and J shed 6 bases, with 17 bases lying between them. As for time point: baseline pretreatment blood. Treatment specified: 15 Gy SBRT to primary tumor, nephrectomy 4 weeks later. The patient's renal cell carcinoma had clear cell pathology. TCRdb keeps only in-frame clones here, not all; method: immunoSEQ multiplex PCR. The sample has roughly 120,000 clones, roughly 80% seen once. The starting material was blood, obtained from a patient whose treatment included radiotherapy and nephrectomy. This chain links TRBV7-3 with TRBJ2-7; either TRBD1 or TRBD2 may fit D (6 bases each). The TCR comes from a woman in her fifties or sixties with renal cell carcinoma. The CDR3 reads CASSLDGRGPGEQYF. The DNA of the CDR3 is TGTGCCAGCAGCTTAGATGGACGGGGGCCGGGCGAGCAGTACTTC.